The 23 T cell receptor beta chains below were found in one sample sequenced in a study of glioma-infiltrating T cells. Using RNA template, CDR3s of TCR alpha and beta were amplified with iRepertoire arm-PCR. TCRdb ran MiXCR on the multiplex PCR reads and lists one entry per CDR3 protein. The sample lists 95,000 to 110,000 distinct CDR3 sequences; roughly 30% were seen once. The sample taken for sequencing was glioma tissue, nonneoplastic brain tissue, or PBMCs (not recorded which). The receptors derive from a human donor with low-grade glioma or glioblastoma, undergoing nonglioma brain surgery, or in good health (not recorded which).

The CDR3 loop reads CASSVHSFNNEQFF. The CDR3 DNA reads TGTGCCAGCAGTGTTCACAGTTTTAACAATGAGCAGTTCTTC. The V call is TRBV2, the J call TRBJ2-1, with D unresolved. The CDR3 has 14 residues. Germline assignment: CDR1 SNHLY and CDR2 FYNNEI. V lost 4 bases and J 5 bases, leaving 12 bases between the germline ends.

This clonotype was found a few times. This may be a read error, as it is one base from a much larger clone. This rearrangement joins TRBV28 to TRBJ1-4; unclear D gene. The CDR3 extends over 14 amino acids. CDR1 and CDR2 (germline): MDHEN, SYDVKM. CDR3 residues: CARSLNSANEKLFF. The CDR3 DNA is TGTGCCAGGAGTTTGAATTCGGCCAACGAAAAACTGTTTTTT.

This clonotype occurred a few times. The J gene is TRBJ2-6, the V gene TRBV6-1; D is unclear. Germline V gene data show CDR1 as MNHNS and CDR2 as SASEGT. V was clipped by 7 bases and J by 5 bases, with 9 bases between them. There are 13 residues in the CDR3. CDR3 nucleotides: TGTGCCAGCACCATAGACAGGGCCAACGTCCTGACTTTC. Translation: CASTIDRANVLTF.

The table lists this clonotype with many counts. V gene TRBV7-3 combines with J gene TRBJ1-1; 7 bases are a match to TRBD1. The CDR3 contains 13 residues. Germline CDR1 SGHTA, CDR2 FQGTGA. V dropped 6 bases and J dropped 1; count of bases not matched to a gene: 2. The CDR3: CASRQGENTEAFF. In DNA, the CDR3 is TGTGCCAGCAGGCAGGGGGAGAACACTGAAGCTTTCTTT.

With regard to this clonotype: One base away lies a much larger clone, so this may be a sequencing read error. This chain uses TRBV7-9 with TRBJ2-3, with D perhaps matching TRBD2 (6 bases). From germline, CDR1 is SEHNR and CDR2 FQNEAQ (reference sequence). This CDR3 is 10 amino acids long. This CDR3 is CATSLEIAAF. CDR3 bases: TGTGCCACCAGCCTCGAGATAGCGGCTTTT.

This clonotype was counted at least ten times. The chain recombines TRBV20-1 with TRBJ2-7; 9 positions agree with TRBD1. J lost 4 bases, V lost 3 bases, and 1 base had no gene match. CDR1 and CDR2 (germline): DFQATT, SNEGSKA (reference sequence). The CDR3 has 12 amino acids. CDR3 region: CSARDRGYEQYF. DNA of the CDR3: TGCAGTGCTAGGGACAGGGGATACGAGCAGTACTTC.

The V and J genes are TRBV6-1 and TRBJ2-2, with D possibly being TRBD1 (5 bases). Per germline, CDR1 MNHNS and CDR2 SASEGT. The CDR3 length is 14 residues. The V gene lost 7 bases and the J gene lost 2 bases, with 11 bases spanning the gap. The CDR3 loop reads CASKGQFNTGELFF. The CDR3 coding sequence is TGTGCCAGCAAAGGACAATTTAACACCGGGGAGCTGTTTTTT.

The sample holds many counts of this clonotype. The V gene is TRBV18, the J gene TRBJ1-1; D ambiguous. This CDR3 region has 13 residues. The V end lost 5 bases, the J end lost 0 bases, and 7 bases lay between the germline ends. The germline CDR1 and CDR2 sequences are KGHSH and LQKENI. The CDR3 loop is CASSGVMNTEAFF. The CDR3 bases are TGTGCCAGCTCAGGGGTAATGAACACTGAAGCTTTCTTT.

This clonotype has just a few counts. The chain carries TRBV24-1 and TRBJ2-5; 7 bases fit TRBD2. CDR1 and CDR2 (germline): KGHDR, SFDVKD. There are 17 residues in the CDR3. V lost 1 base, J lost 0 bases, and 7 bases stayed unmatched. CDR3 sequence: CATSDFPSGDNQETQYF. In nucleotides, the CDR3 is TGTGCCACCAGTGATTTCCCAAGCGGGGATAACCAAGAGACCCAGTACTTC.

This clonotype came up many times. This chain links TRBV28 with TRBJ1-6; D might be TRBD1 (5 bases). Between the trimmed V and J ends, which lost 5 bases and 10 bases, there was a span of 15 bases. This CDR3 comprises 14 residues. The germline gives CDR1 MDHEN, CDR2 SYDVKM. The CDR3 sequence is CASSPPGRRSPLHF. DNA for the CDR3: TGTGCCAGCAGTCCTCCGGGACGGAGGTCACCCCTCCACTTT.

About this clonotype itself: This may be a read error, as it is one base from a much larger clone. The CDR3 nucleotides read TGTACCAGCAGCCCAGATTCAGGCGCCCACTCCTACGAGCAGTACTTC. This sequence encodes CTSSPDSGAHSYEQYF. This chain links TRBV7-8 with TRBJ2-7; D gene ambiguous. This CDR3 has 16 residues. Germline CDR1 SGHVS, CDR2 FQNEAQ.

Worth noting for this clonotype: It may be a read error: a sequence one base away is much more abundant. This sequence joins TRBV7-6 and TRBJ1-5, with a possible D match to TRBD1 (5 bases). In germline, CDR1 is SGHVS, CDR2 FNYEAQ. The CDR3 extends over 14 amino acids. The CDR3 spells CASSLGGSHQPHHF. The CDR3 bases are TGTGCCAGCAGCTTGGGGGGATCTCATCAGCCCCACCATTTT.

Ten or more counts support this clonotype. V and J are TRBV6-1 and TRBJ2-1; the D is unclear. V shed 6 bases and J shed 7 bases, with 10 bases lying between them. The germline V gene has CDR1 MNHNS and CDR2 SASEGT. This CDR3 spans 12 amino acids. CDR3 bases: TGTGCCAGCAGCCTTATCCTAAATGAGCAGTTCTTC. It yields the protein CASSLILNEQFF.

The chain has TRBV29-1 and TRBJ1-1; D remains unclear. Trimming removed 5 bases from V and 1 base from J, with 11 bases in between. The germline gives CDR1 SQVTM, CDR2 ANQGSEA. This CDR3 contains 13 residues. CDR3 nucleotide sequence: TGCAGCGTTAAAAATCCAGGGAACACTGAAGCTTTCTTT. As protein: CSVKNPGNTEAFF.

The CDR3 protein is CAISFGQGSYEQFF. As DNA, the CDR3 is TGTGCCATCAGTTTCGGACAGGGGTCCTATGAGCAGTTCTTC. The chain employs TRBV10-3 and TRBJ2-1, with 9 positions matching TRBD1. V gave up 5 bases and J gave up 8 bases; unmatched junction bases: 7. Germline assignment: CDR1 ENHRY and CDR2 SYGVKD. This CDR3 has 14 amino acids.

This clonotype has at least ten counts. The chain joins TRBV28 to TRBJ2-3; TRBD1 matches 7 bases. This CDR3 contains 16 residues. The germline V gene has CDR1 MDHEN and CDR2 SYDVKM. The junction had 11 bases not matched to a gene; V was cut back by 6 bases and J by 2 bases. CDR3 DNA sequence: TGTGCCAGCAGCAGCCCTAAGGGGGCGCCCACAGATACGCAGTATTTT. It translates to CASSSPKGAPTDTQYF.

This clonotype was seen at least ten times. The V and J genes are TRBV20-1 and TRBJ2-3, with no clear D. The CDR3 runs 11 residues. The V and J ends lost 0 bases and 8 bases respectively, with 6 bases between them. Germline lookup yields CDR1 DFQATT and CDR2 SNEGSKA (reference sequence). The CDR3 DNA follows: TGCAGTGCTAGAGACGTGGCTACGCAGTATTTT. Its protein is CSARDVATQYF.

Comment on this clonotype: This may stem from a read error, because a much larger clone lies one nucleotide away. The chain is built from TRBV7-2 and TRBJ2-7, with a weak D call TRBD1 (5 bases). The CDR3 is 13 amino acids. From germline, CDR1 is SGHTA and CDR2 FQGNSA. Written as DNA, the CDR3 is TGTGCCAGGAGCCCAGGTCCGACAGTCTCCTTTCGGTTC. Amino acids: CARSPGPTVSFRF.

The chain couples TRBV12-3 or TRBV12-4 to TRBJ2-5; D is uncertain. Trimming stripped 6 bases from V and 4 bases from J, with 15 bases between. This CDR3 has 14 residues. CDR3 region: CASSPHMIGETQYF. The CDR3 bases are TGTGCCAGCAGCCCTCACATGATCGGAGAGACCCAGTACTTC.

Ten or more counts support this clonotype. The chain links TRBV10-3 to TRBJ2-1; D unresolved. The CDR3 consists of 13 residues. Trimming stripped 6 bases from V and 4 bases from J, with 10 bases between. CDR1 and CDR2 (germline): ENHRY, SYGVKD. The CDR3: CAISSSEYNEQFF. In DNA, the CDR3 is TGTGCCATCAGCTCCTCGGAGTACAATGAGCAGTTCTTC.

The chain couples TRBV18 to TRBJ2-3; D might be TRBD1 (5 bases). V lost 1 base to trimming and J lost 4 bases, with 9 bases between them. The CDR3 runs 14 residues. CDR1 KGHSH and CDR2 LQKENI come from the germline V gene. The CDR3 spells CASSPRQSADTQYF. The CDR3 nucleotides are TGTGCCAGCTCACCACGACAGAGCGCAGATACGCAGTATTTT. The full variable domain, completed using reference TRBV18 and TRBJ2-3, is NAGVMQNPRHLVRRRGQEARLRCSPMKGHSHVYWYRQLPEEGLKFMVYLQKENIIDESGMPKERFSAEFPKEGPSILRIQQVVRGDSAAYFCASSPRQSADTQYFGPGTRLTVL.

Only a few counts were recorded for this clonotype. In nucleotides, the CDR3 is TGTGCCAGCAGCCTGGGTGGAGGGGCGCCTAGTTTGGAGACCCAGTACTTC. Translated, it gives CASSLGGGAPSLETQYF. The V call is TRBV7-2, the J call TRBJ2-5, with D maybe TRBD2 (6 bases). The germline V gene encodes CDR1 SGHTA and CDR2 FQGNSA. This CDR3 is built from 17 residues. Trimming pared 5 bases from V and 5 bases from J, leaving 24 bases between.

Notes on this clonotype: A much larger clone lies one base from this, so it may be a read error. The CDR3 bases are TGTGCCAACAGGGACCATGGAAGCACAGATACGCAGTATTTT. It is translated as CANRDHGSTDTQYF. This rearrangement joins TRBV2 to TRBJ2-3; perhaps TRBD1 as D (6 bases). Germline V gives CDR1 SNHLY, CDR2 FYNNEI. The V and J ends lost 10 bases and 0 bases respectively, with 14 bases between them. The CDR3 is 14 residues long.